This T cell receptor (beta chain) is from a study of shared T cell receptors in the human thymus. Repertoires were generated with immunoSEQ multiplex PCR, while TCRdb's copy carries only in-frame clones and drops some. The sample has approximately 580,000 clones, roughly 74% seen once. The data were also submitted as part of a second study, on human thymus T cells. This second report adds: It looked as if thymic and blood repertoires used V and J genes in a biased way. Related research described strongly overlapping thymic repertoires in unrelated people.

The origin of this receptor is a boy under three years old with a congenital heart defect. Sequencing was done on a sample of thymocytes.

The CDR3 reads CASSSRLGEGYGYTF. The CDR3 DNA reads TGTGCCAGCAGTTCCCGACTTGGGGAGGGCTATGGCTACACCTTC. V is TRBV27 and J is TRBJ1-2, with D hard to call. Between the trimmed V and J ends, which lost 4 bases and 4 bases, there was a span of 16 bases. The CDR3 sequence is 15 residues long. From germline, CDR1 is MNHEY and CDR2 SMNVEV (reference sequence).